Listed here are 3 T cell receptor beta chains from one sample, sequenced in a study of cytomegalovirus exposure and HLA in healthy donors. Primers: 60 Vbeta forward and 13 Jbeta reverse. Here immunoSEQ multiplex PCR was the method, and the copy in TCRdb shows in-frame clones only, minus some. The top ten hold over 2% of the sample, which has some 150,000 clones, around 84% seen once. Sample: PBMCs. The receptors were sampled from a man aged 50-59 years in good health and CMV-seronegative.

Points on this clone: The sample carries other DNA sequences with the same CDR3. The J gene is TRBJ2-1, the V gene TRBV7-3; TRBD1 aligns across 7 bases. The germline V gene has CDR1 SGHTA and CDR2 FQGTGA. This CDR3 has 14 amino acids. The V and J ends lost 2 bases and 4 bases, in that order; junction bases with no gene match: 2. CDR3 in amino acids: CASSLEGAYNEQFF. CDR3 DNA: TGTGCCAGCAGCTTAGAGGGGGCGTACAATGAGCAGTTCTTC. Based on the CDR3 plus reference TRBV7-3 and TRBJ2-1, the full variable domain is GAGVSQTPSNKVTEKGKYVELRCDPISGHTALYWYRQSLGQGPEFLIYFQGTGAADDSGLPNDRFFAVRPEGSVSTLKIQRTERGDSAVYLCASSLEGAYNEQFFGPGTRLTVL.

The chain joins TRBV28 to TRBJ1-2; 7 positions agree with TRBD1. Trimming at V came to 3 bases and at J to 0 bases, leaving 7 bases not matched to a gene. There are 16 residues in the CDR3. The germline CDR1 and CDR2 sequences are MDHEN and SYDVKM. CDR3 in amino acids: CASSFRDSISNYGYTF. CDR3 DNA: TGTGCCAGCAGTTTCCGGGACAGTATTTCTAACTATGGCTACACCTTC.

CDR3 nucleotides: TGTGCCAGCAGCTTCGGACTCTACAATGAGCAGTTCTTC. Residues: CASSFGLYNEQFF. The V and J genes are TRBV7-9 and TRBJ2-1; D possibly corresponds to TRBD2 (5 bases). The CDR3 is made up of 13 amino acids. Germline V gene data show CDR1 as SEHNR and CDR2 as FQNEAQ (reference sequence). Deletions cut 3 bases from V and 3 bases from J, with 6 bases between.